The 18 T cell receptor beta chains in this list originate from one sample, sequenced in a study of Ad26.COV2.S vaccination and SARS-CoV-2 variants. This table comes from immunoSEQ multiplex PCR, and its TCRdb copy is limited to in-frame clones, with some not included. The sample contains over 200,000 clones, 88% of which appear only once. Documented treatment: approximately 18 received Ad26.COV2.S at low or high dose, single or two shots; 5 received placebo; per-sample allocation not given. Samples came from day 63 after the first vaccine or placebo injection. The sequencing here drew on peripheral blood, taken in a trial of Ad26.COV2.S vaccine versus placebo. Every receptor here comes from a person between 18 and 65 years old who received the Ad26.COV2.S COVID-19 vaccine or a placebo.

V usage is TRBV6-2 or TRBV6-3 and J usage is TRBJ2-5; 15 bases map to TRBD2. Trimming cost V 4 bases and J 5 bases; bases outside gene matches: 2. Germline assignment: CDR1 MNHEY and CDR2 SVGEGT. The CDR3 length is 15 residues. The CDR3 DNA is TGTGCCAGCAGTTGGACTAGCGGGGGGGCGGAGACCCAGTACTTC. It is translated as CASSWTSGGAETQYF.

The rearrangement joins TRBV11-3 to TRBJ2-2; possibly TRBD1 or TRBD2 for D (5 bases each). Germline V CDR1 and CDR2: SGHNT, YENEEA. The CDR3 is 14 residues long. V dropped 5 bases and J dropped 6 bases, with 13 bases sitting between them. CDR3 DNA: TGTGCCAGCAGCCCCCGGGGCCTTTCCGGGGAGCTGTTTTTT. Its protein is CASSPRGLSGELFF.

The chain is built from TRBV30 and TRBJ2-5; D possibly corresponds to TRBD2 (5 bases). Trimming shortened V by 5 bases and J by 5 bases, and 15 bases separated the two germline ends. This CDR3 has 13 residues. Germline loops: CDR1 GTSNPN, CDR2 SVGIG (reference sequence). The CDR3 spells CAWVRLASETQYF. CDR3 bases: TGTGCCTGGGTCCGTCTAGCATCGGAGACCCAGTACTTC.

The chain has TRBV19 and TRBJ1-3, with D hard to call. V was cut by 5 bases and J by 0 bases, with 8 bases left in between. Per the germline V gene, CDR1 is LNHDA and CDR2 is SQIVND (reference sequence). This CDR3 contains 14 residues. The CDR3 here is CASSYGGSGNTIYF. As DNA, the CDR3 is TGTGCCAGTAGTTACGGAGGCTCTGGAAACACCATATATTTT.

The chain carries TRBV6-2 or TRBV6-3 and TRBJ2-3, with a weak D call TRBD2 (5 bases). CDR3 length: 16 amino acids. The ends were cut back, 0 bases at V and 3 bases at J, with 13 bases in the middle. Germline CDR1 reads MNHEY; CDR2 reads SVGEGT. The CDR3 here is CASSYSLAGWTDTQYF. The CDR3 DNA reads TGTGCCAGCAGTTACTCCCTAGCAGGTTGGACAGATACGCAGTATTTT.

The chain has TRBV3-1 (or the pseudogene TRBV3-2) and TRBJ2-5; D is unresolved. V was clipped by 1 base and J by 5 bases, with 14 bases between them. The germline V gene has CDR1 LGHDT and CDR2 YNNKEL (reference sequence). This CDR3 is 15 amino acids long. The CDR3 loop reads CASSQVSLSGETQYF. CDR3 sequence (DNA): TGTGCCAGCAGCCAAGTTTCGTTAAGTGGTGAGACCCAGTACTTC.

This chain joins TRBV28 and TRBJ2-7; 7 positions match TRBD2. CDR3 length equals 14 residues. V gave up 6 bases and J gave up 0 bases; unmatched junction bases: 5. Germline values: CDR1 MDHEN, CDR2 SYDVKM. DNA of the CDR3: TGTGCCAGCAGAGCGACTAGCATCTCCTACGAGCAGTACTTC. This translates into CASRATSISYEQYF.

The CDR3 loop is CASSQVESSGELFF. CDR3 coding DNA: TGCGCCAGCAGCCAAGTAGAAAGCTCCGGGGAGCTGTTTTTT. The chain uses TRBV4-1 and TRBJ2-2; D unclear. V lost 1 base, J lost 6 bases, and 9 bases lay in between. The CDR3 runs to 14 residues. The germline gives CDR1 MGHRA, CDR2 YSYEKL.

This CDR3 is CASRASGSYNEQFF. CDR3 bases: TGTGCCAGCAGGGCTAGCGGCTCCTACAATGAGCAGTTCTTC. The V gene is TRBV27, the J gene TRBJ2-1; 7 bases agree with TRBD2. The germline gives CDR1 MNHEY, CDR2 SMNVEV (reference sequence). V was pared by 6 bases and J by 0 bases, with 2 bases of the junction left unmatched. This CDR3 has 14 residues.

The CDR3 coding sequence is TGTGCCAGCTACAGGGATTTGTACGAGCAGTACTTC. Its protein is CASYRDLYEQYF. This sequence joins TRBV27 and TRBJ2-7; D possibly corresponds to TRBD1 (6 bases). This CDR3 comprises 12 residues. Trimming removed 8 bases at V and 4 bases at J, with 12 bases between. From germline, CDR1 is MNHEY and CDR2 SMNVEV (reference sequence).

The chain recombines TRBV2 with TRBJ2-5, with 8 bases identical to TRBD2. The germline gives CDR1 SNHLY, CDR2 FYNNEI. The CDR3 sequence is 15 residues long. Trimming cost V 3 bases and J 3 bases; bases outside gene matches: 6. The DNA of the CDR3 is TGTGCCAGCAGTGATGGCGGGGGGCGGGAAGAGACCCAGTACTTC. Its translation is CASSDGGGREETQYF.

The chain carries TRBV28 and TRBJ2-7, with D unclear. V lost 3 bases to trimming and J lost 1 base, with 10 bases between them. This CDR3 contains 14 residues. CDR1 is MDHEN, CDR2 SYDVKM, per germline. The DNA of the CDR3 is TGTGCCAGCAGTTTGGGTTACGGGTCCTACGAGCAGTACTTC. As protein: CASSLGYGSYEQYF.

This clone came up a few times. The J gene is TRBJ2-5, the V gene TRBV5-6, with D perhaps matching TRBD1 or TRBD2 (7 bases each). CDR3 length: 16 residues. Between the trimmed V and J ends, which lost 4 bases and 2 bases, there was a span of 18 bases. Germline V gene lookup returns CDR1 SGHDT and CDR2 YYEEEE. The CDR3, as DNA: TGTGCCAGCAGCCCTCGACAGGGAGGGTGGCAAGAGACCCAGTACTTC. Translated: CASSPRQGGWQETQYF.

V gene TRBV24-1 combines with J gene TRBJ2-2; 7 positions agree with TRBD1. In germline, CDR1 is KGHDR, CDR2 SFDVKD. The CDR3 consists of 15 residues. V shed 4 bases and J 3 bases; nucleotides not matched to a gene: 4. CDR3 protein: CATSESGTDTGELFF. For the CDR3, the DNA is TGTGCCACCAGTGAATCCGGGACAGACACCGGGGAGCTGTTTTTT.

The chain links TRBV19 to TRBJ1-2; 7 nucleotides align to TRBD1. The germline CDR1 and CDR2 sequences are LNHDA and SQIVND (reference sequence). The length of the CDR3 is 16 residues. The V gene end was trimmed by 5 bases and the J gene end by 8 bases; junction bases not matched to a gene: 17. The CDR3 nucleotides are TGTGCCAGTAGTCCGACAGGGTACGGGAGCGGCTTGGGCTACACCTTC. Protein sequence: CASSPTGYGSGLGYTF.

This clone was counted once. The J gene is TRBJ2-7, the V gene TRBV18; no clear D. This CDR3 region has 15 residues. The germline CDR1 and CDR2 sequences are KGHSH and LQKENI. V was clipped by 2 bases and J by 1 base, with 12 bases between them. The CDR3 sequence: CASSPVQIPSYEQYF. CDR3 DNA: TGTGCCAGCTCACCAGTCCAGATACCATCCTACGAGCAGTACTTC.

The chain recombines TRBV7-6 with TRBJ1-3; the D gene is possibly TRBD1 (6 bases). The germline gives CDR1 SGHVS, CDR2 FNYEAQ. V lost 0 bases and J lost 4, with 16 bases in between. This CDR3 has 17 amino acids. The CDR3: CASSLARPGATGNTIYF. The CDR3 nucleotides read TGTGCCAGCAGCTTAGCTCGGCCAGGGGCTACGGGAAACACCATATATTTT. The variable domain in full, with the rest retrieved from reference TRBV7-6 and TRBJ1-3, is GAGVSQSPRYKVTKRGQDVALRCDPISGHVSLYWYRQALGQGPEFLTYFNYEAQQDKSGLPNDRFSAERPEGSISTLTIQRTEQRDSAMYRCASSLARPGATGNTIYFGEGSWLTVV.

The CDR3 region is CASSYPGNGYTF. Written as DNA, the CDR3 is TGTGCCAGCAGTTACCCCGGGAATGGCTACACCTTC. The chain is built from TRBV6-5 and TRBJ1-2; no clear D. CDR3 size: 12 residues. Germline CDR1 reads MNHEY; CDR2 reads SVGAGI. V gave up 2 bases and J gave up 6 bases, with 7 bases separating them.